This TCR beta chain derives from a study of blood T cells in healthy people across ages. Study-level findings and limits: With age, beta diversity per million T cells declined roughly linearly, significantly by roughly 40.

A second PCR of about 7 to 12 cycles used a sample-barcoded 5' primer and a J-beta primer mix. Via MiXCR, TCRdb re-called the 5' RACE reads, giving one row per CDR3 protein. The sample lists 1.5 million to 2 million distinct CDR3 sequences, less than 50% occurring once. The sample holds a few counts of this clonotype. What it binds is unknown. The V and J ends lost 4 bases and 1 base, in that order; junction bases with no gene match: 14. This CDR3 is built from 20 residues. CDR1 and CDR2 from the germline V gene are DFQATT and SNEGSKA (reference sequence). The sequence came from a woman aged 40 to 49 in good health. Sequences were obtained from blood. This sequence joins TRBV20-1 and TRBJ2-3, with 16 bases that match TRBD2. The CDR3 coding sequence is TGCAGTGCTATCGACACCGGGACTAGCGGGGGGGCCAGGGGCACAGATACGCAGTATTTT. This sequence encodes CSAIDTGTSGGARGTDTQYF.